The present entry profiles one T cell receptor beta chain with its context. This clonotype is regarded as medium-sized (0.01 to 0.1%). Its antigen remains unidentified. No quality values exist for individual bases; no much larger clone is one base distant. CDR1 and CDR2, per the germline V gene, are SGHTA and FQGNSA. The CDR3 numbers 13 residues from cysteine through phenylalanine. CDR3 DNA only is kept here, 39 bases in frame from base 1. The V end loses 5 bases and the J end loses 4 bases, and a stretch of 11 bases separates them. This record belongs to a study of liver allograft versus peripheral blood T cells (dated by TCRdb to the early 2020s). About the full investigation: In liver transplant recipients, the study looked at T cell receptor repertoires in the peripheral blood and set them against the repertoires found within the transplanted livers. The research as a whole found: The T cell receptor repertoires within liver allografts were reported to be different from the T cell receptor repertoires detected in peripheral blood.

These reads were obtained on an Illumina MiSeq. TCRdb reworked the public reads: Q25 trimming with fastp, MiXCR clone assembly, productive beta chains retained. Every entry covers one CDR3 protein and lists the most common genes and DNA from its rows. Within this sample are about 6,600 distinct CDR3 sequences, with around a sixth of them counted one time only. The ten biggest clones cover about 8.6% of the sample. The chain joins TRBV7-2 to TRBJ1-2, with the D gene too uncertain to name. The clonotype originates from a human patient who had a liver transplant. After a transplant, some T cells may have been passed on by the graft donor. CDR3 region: CASSQPSLYGYTF. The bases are TGTGCCAGCAGCCAGCCGAGTCTCTATGGCTACACCTTC.